Below, 7 T cell receptor beta chains from the same sample are listed, as sequenced in a study of T-cell reconstitution after alpha-beta-depleted transplantation in children. This sample's TCRbeta library carried unique molecular identifier barcodes. From the PCR reads, TCRdb called clonotypes with MiXCR, one entry per CDR3 protein. The sample contains some 110,000 distinct CDR3 sequences, 10% of which appear only once. This sample comprised PBMCs, obtained before TCRalphabeta/CD19-depleted stem cell transplant. Source of these receptors: a boy aged 2 to 10 with acute lymphoblastic leukemia, due to receive a stem cell transplant.

V gene TRBV18 combines with J gene TRBJ2-2; D uncertain. Deletions cut 2 bases from V and 1 base from J, with 8 bases between. Germline CDR1 reads KGHSH; CDR2 reads LQKENI. CDR3 size: 15 residues. CDR3 sequence: CASSPEIGNTGELFF. The CDR3 bases are TGTGCCAGCTCACCAGAAATCGGGAACACCGGGGAGCTGTTTTTT.

This clonotype was observed a few times. This chain joins TRBV29-1 and TRBJ2-3; D is possibly TRBD1 (6 bases). This CDR3 is built from 13 residues. Between the trimmed V and J ends, which lost 7 bases and 4 bases, there was a span of 15 bases. CDR1 is SQVTM and CDR2 is ANQGSEA in the germline V gene. CDR3 residues: CSGRQARADTQYF. In DNA form, the CDR3 reads TGCAGCGGCCGACAGGCCCGGGCAGATACGCAGTATTTT.

The rearrangement uses TRBV11-3 and TRBJ2-1; TRBD1 is a possible D gene (6 bases). With 5 bases removed from V and 7 bases from J, the gap between germline ends came to 12 bases. The CDR3 has 13 amino acids. Germline values: CDR1 SGHNT, CDR2 YENEEA. CDR3 region: CASSVNRENEQFF. DNA of the CDR3: TGTGCCAGCAGCGTTAACAGGGAAAATGAGCAGTTCTTC.

This clonotype was seen a few times. V and J are TRBV29-1 and TRBJ2-1, with a weak D call TRBD2 (6 bases). V was cut by 3 bases and J by 0 bases, with 12 bases left in between. CDR1 and CDR2 (germline): SQVTM, ANQGSEA. This CDR3 is built from 15 residues. The CDR3 nucleotides read TGCAGCGTTGACGGGGGATTTAGCTCCTACAATGAGCAGTTCTTC. This sequence encodes CSVDGGFSSYNEQFF.

This chain links TRBV12-3 or TRBV12-4 with TRBJ1-2, with 7 bases identical to TRBD1. There are 14 residues in the CDR3. Unmatched junction bases numbered 10, after V lost 4 bases and J lost 8 bases. The CDR3: CASSSAEGAGGYTF. The CDR3 DNA is TGTGCCAGCAGTTCAGCCGAGGGGGCTGGGGGCTACACCTTC.

The V call is TRBV20-1, the J call TRBJ2-4, with TRBD1 matching 7 bases. Trimming took 6 bases from V and 7 from J; bases not matched to a gene: 12. The V gene's germline CDR1 is DFQATT and CDR2 SNEGSKA (reference sequence). The CDR3 runs to 14 residues. The CDR3 bases are TGCAGTGCGGACCAGACAGGGCAGGTTAACATTCAGTACTTC. Translated, it gives CSADQTGQVNIQYF.

This CDR3 is CSARVPGQGISQFF. The CDR3 DNA is TGCAGTGCTAGGGTCCCGGGACAGGGAATATCGCAGTTCTTC. The V gene is TRBV20-1, the J gene TRBJ2-1; 9 bases agree with TRBD1. CDR1 is DFQATT, CDR2 SNEGSKA, per germline (reference sequence). V was clipped by 3 bases and J by 12 bases; unmatched bases: 12. The CDR3 is made up of 14 amino acids.